The entry below gives a single T cell receptor beta chain sequence along with its context. Its antigen is not known. This record comes from a study of T cell responses to AZD1222 COVID-19 vaccine. Overall study findings and caveats: Recipients of two AZD1222 doses showed rising Spike-specific TCR breadth and depth. Only after the peak T cell response were repertoires sampled.

The data were produced by immunoSEQ multiplex PCR, yet TCRdb's version contains in-frame clones alone and is incomplete. This table holds 84,000 or so clones, 80% to 90% found once. CDR1 and CDR2 from the germline V gene are SGHDN and FVKESK. V dropped 0 bases and J dropped 3 bases, with 10 bases sitting between them. The CDR3 contains 15 residues. This sequence was found in an adult in good health. This rearrangement joins TRBV14 to TRBJ2-3; D gene uncertain. Here the sequenced sample was peripheral blood, taken on day 0 of AZD1222 vaccination. CDR3 protein: CASSQDLVRTDTQYF. The CDR3, as DNA: TGTGCCAGCAGCCAAGATTTGGTCCGAACAGATACGCAGTATTTT.